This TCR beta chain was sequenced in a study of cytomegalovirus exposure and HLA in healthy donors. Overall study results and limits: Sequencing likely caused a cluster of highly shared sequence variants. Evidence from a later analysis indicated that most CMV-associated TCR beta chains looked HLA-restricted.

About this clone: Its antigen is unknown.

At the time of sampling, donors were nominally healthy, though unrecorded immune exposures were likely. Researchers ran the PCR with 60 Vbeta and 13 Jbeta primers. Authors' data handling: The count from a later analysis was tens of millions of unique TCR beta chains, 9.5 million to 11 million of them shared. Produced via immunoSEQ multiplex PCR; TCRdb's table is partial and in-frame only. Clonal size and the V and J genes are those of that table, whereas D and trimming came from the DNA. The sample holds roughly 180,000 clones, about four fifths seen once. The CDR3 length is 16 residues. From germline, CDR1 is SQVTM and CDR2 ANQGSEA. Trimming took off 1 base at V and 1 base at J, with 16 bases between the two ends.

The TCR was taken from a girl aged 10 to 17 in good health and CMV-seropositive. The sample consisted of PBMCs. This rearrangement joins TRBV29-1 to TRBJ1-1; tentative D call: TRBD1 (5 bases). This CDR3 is CSVEGGPASRNTEAFF. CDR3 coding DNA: TGCAGCGTTGAAGGGGGCCCGGCTAGTAGGAACACTGAAGCTTTCTTT.